This TCR beta chain was recorded in a study of T cell responses to AZD1222 COVID-19 vaccine (dated by TCRdb to the early 2020s). Regarding the study in general: AZD1222 recipients with second doses at about 4 weeks or about 12 weeks were pooled, because spike-specific TCR depth and breadth did not differ between schedules. Trial participants were enrolled by age into subgroups of 18-55, 56-69 and 70-plus years, and around 150, 28 and 57 TCR-sequenced participants, respectively, were included in these subgroups. TCR sequencing was performed for approximately 240 trial participants, of whom about 200 were given two doses of AZD1222 and around 25 were given two doses of MenACWY control vaccine.

The CDR3 sequence holds 10 residues, the cysteine and phenylalanine included. The kept DNA is CDR3 alone, 30 bases in frame from the first base. As encoded in the germline V gene (reference sequence), CDR1 is GTSNPN while CDR2 is SVGIG. A word on this clone: Its antigen has not been determined. One end of the junction is discordant with germline, which a read error may explain.

The CDR3 regions of human TCRbeta chains were analyzed by immunosequencing. The original methods were these. Repertoire TCRs were checked for matches against a reference library of SARS-CoV-2-specific TCRs that had been generated using the MIRA antigen-specificity platform. Breadth was defined as the fraction of unique TCRs that were SARS-CoV-2-associated. Depth was defined as the fraction of total T cells that were SARS-CoV-2-associated. Each spike-specific TCR was assigned to its reactive spike region and to a CD4 or CD8 class using the MIRA data. Log10-transformed breadth and depth values were compared by one-way ANOVA with Sidak's multiple comparisons tests. TCRdb carries this immuneACCESS record with in-frame sequences only. Its versions omit some clonotypes, under half of them owing to an unresolved V gene in the studies checked, with the rest unexplained. The DNA gave D and trimming, while V, J and clone size come from that table. A total of 100,000 to 150,000 clones appear in this sample, 65% to 90% of them only once. The ten largest clones take up about 7.8% of the sample.

Study-level results and caveats: The whole spike protein was spanned by vaccine-associated CD4 TCRs, and dominant responses were seen in regions 160-218 and 743-854. The 56-69-year group was small, and its depth increase did not reach significance, likely because of low power. No day 14 peak-response samples were available, so repertoires were characterized only after the peak T cell response. Participants were mostly white British, with more females than males. The authors suggested clonal diversity may have been underestimated. Spike-specific TCR breadth and depth rose significantly after two AZD1222 doses compared with day 0 and with MenACWY recipients. Only a handful of AZD1222 recipients were SARS-CoV-2 seropositive at baseline, limiting conclusions about previously exposed vaccinees. Nearly half of unique spike-specific TCRs reportedly recognized epitopes outside regions mutated in the B.1.351 and B.1.1.7 variants.

What this sample's time point label stands for: baseline before first vaccination. Vaccinee samples came from UK trials COV001 and COV002, including a single-blind randomized controlled phase 2/3 trial of AZD1222 (ChAdOx1 nCoV-19) in healthy adults. Trial participant PBMC samples were collected at day 0 and day 28 after the second dose for TCRbeta chain sequencing. The receptor comes from an adult in good health. Here the chain combines TRBV30 and TRBJ2-3; the D gene identity is not certain. Material: peripheral blood, obtained on day 0 of AZD1222 vaccination. CDR3 loop: CAWRTQENHF. Here is the DNA: TGTGCCTGGAGGACCCAGGAGAACCATTTT.